The 32 T cell receptor beta chains below come from one sample, sequenced in a study of T cell responses to AZD1222 COVID-19 vaccine. Repertoires were generated with immunoSEQ multiplex PCR, while TCRdb's copy carries only in-frame clones and drops some. The table has 150,000 to 200,000 clones, about 90% seen once. The starting material was peripheral blood, obtained 28 days after the second AZD1222 dose. All receptors derive from an adult who received the AZD1222 COVID-19 vaccine.

This sequence joins TRBV5-1 and TRBJ2-3; TRBD2 matches 9 bases. The germline V gene has CDR1 SGHRS and CDR2 YFSETQ. V shed 3 bases and J 7 bases; nucleotides not matched to a gene: 6. This CDR3 spans 14 amino acids. The CDR3 DNA follows: TGCGCCAGCAGCTCCCGGACTAGCGCAAATACGCAGTATTTT. Protein product: CASSSRTSANTQYF.

The chain employs TRBV28 and TRBJ1-2; D unresolved. V was pared by 2 bases and J by 1 base, with 14 bases between. The CDR3 sequence is 16 residues long. Per the germline V gene, CDR1 is MDHEN and CDR2 is SYDVKM. CDR3 protein: CASSLPQRANNYGYTF. The CDR3 DNA reads TGTGCCAGCAGTTTACCCCAAAGGGCGAATAACTATGGCTACACCTTC.

V is TRBV7-3 and J is TRBJ2-1; 9 positions match TRBD1. Germline V gives CDR1 SGHTA, CDR2 FQGTGA. The CDR3 contains 15 residues. With V trimmed by 5 bases and J by 7 bases, 9 bases remained unmatched. In nucleotides, the CDR3 is TGTGCCAGCAGCCGCCACAGGGGGCACACGAATGAGCAGTTCTTC. Residues: CASSRHRGHTNEQFF. Full variable domain (outside the CDR3, taken from reference TRBV7-3 and TRBJ2-1): GAGVSQTPSNKVTEKGKYVELRCDPISGHTALYWYRQSLGQGPEFLIYFQGTGAADDSGLPNDRFFAVRPEGSVSTLKIQRTERGDSAVYLCASSRHRGHTNEQFFGPGTRLTVL.

The rearrangement joins TRBV10-1 to TRBJ2-1; D is uncertain. The germline V and J ends were trimmed by 3 bases and 8 bases, with 2 bases remaining between them. Germline V lookup: CDR1 WNHNN, CDR2 SYGVQD (reference sequence). This CDR3 spans 10 amino acids. CDR3 bases: TGCGCCAGCAGTGATGATGAGCAGTTCTTC. Translating gives CASSDDEQFF.

This chain joins TRBV6-5 and TRBJ1-1; D gene unclear. CDR1 is MNHEY, CDR2 SVGAGI, per germline. V lost 2 bases to trimming and J lost 1 base, with 8 bases between them. The CDR3 extends over 14 amino acids. The CDR3 loop reads CASSYGRRNTEAFF. The CDR3 DNA sequence: TGTGCCAGCAGTTACGGTCGGAGGAACACTGAAGCTTTCTTT.

This clone has a single count. V gene TRBV5-1 combines with J gene TRBJ1-2; D might be TRBD1 (6 bases). CDR3 length: 12 amino acids. Trimming took off 0 bases at V and 8 bases at J, with 8 bases between the two ends. Germline CDR1 and CDR2: SGHRS and YFSETQ. The CDR3 nucleotides read TGCGCCAGCAGCTTGGACAGGGAGGGCTACACCTTC. It yields the protein CASSLDREGYTF.

The rearrangement links TRBV6-1 to TRBJ2-3; unclear D gene. V was cut by 5 bases and J by 8 bases, with 20 bases left in between. The CDR3 is 15 residues long. Germline lookup yields CDR1 MNHNS and CDR2 SASEGT. DNA for the CDR3: TGTGCCAGCAGTCCGAACGGTGGGGTAGCAGGTACGCAGTATTTT. Amino acid sequence: CASSPNGGVAGTQYF.

V usage is TRBV2 and J usage is TRBJ2-5; a possible D gene is TRBD2 (8 bases). V lost 4 bases and J 5 bases, leaving 17 bases between the germline ends. This CDR3 region has 15 residues. Germline CDR1 and CDR2: SNHLY and FYNNEI. CDR3: CASSGPGGGRETQYF. CDR3 bases: TGTGCCAGCAGTGGTCCGGGAGGGGGCAGGGAGACCCAGTACTTC.

V is TRBV7-9 and J is TRBJ2-2; possible D gene TRBD1, 5 bases. CDR1 is SEHNR and CDR2 is FQNEAQ in the germline V gene (reference sequence). V was shortened by 5 bases and J by 0 bases, with 19 bases between the two germline ends. The CDR3 covers 18 residues. The CDR3 protein is CASSPPLTGYANTGELFF. The DNA of the CDR3 is TGTGCCAGCAGCCCCCCCTTAACAGGATACGCGAACACCGGGGAGCTGTTTTTT.

V gene TRBV15 combines with J gene TRBJ2-7; D is unclear. CDR1 is LNHNV and CDR2 is YYDKDF in the germline V gene (reference sequence). The CDR3 extends over 14 amino acids. The V end was cut by 4 bases, the J end by 0 bases, with 10 bases between. The CDR3 region is CATSTRTSSYEQYF. Here the CDR3 DNA reads TGTGCCACCAGCACCCGGACGAGCTCCTACGAGCAGTACTTC.

The chain carries TRBV30 and TRBJ2-7; a possible D gene is TRBD2 (5 bases). Trimming took off 0 bases at V and 9 bases at J, with 15 bases between the two ends. The V gene's germline CDR1 is GTSNPN and CDR2 SVGIG (reference sequence). This CDR3 is 13 amino acids long. The CDR3 loop is CAWSVVRSGWQYF. CDR3 sequence (DNA): TGTGCCTGGAGTGTAGTACGTTCGGGATGGCAGTACTTC.

V gene TRBV7-2 combines with J gene TRBJ2-3, with 7 positions matching TRBD1. V shed 4 bases and J 0 bases; nucleotides not matched to a gene: 4. This CDR3 is 15 amino acids long. The germline gives CDR1 SGHTA, CDR2 FQGNSA. In DNA, the CDR3 is TGTGCCAGCAGCTGGGGACAGACTAGCACAGATACGCAGTATTTT. Its protein is CASSWGQTSTDTQYF.

The chain joins TRBV5-1 to TRBJ1-1; unclear D gene. The CDR3 covers 16 residues. V shed 3 bases and J shed 5 bases, with 20 bases lying between them. Germline CDR1 is SGHRS and CDR2 is YFSETQ. The CDR3 bases are TGCGCCAGCAGCTCCTTGACCGACATCCTGGGGACTGAAGCTTTCTTT. Translating it yields CASSSLTDILGTEAFF.

The chain links TRBV2 to TRBJ1-1; possible D gene TRBD1, 6 bases. CDR3 length equals 13 residues. Per the germline V gene, CDR1 is SNHLY and CDR2 is FYNNEI. The V end was cut by 7 bases, the J end by 4 bases, with 13 bases between. The DNA for the CDR3 is TGTGCCAGCACCGGGACACGAGGCACTGAAGCTTTCTTT. This gives the protein CASTGTRGTEAFF.

This clone was observed a single time. The chain links TRBV18 to TRBJ1-6, with 7 nucleotides matching TRBD1. Germline CDR1 and CDR2: KGHSH and LQKENI. V was clipped by 4 bases and J by 7 bases; unmatched bases: 7. The CDR3 is 15 residues long. The CDR3 here is CASSQKPDRNSPLHF. The DNA of the CDR3 is TGTGCCAGCTCACAGAAACCGGACAGGAATTCACCCCTCCACTTT.

The gene calls are TRBV13 and TRBJ2-1; TRBD2 aligns across 10 bases. In germline, CDR1 is PRHDT, CDR2 FYEKMQ (reference sequence). Losses at the gene ends were 0 bases for V and 7 bases for J; bases not matched to a gene: 6. CDR3 length equals 16 residues. DNA for the CDR3: TGTGCCAGCAGCTTAGGAGGGCGGGGACTAGCGAATGAGCAGTTCTTC. Translation gives CASSLGGRGLANEQFF.

The chain is built from TRBV5-1 and TRBJ1-6; D is unresolved. Germline CDR1 SGHRS, CDR2 YFSETQ. CDR3 length: 16 residues. Trimming took 0 bases from V and 10 from J, leaving 17 bases between them. Written as DNA, the CDR3 is TGCGCCAGCAGCTTGGTGCAGTCCAGCTTCGGGTCACCCCTCCACTTT. Encoded protein: CASSLVQSSFGSPLHF. The full variable domain, with the rest looked up from reference TRBV5-1 and TRBJ1-6, is KAGVTQTPRYLIKTRGQQVTLSCSPISGHRSVSWYQQTPGQGLQFLFEYFSETQRNKGNFPGRFSGRQFSNSRSEMNVSTLELGDSALYLCASSLVQSSFGSPLHFGNGTRLTVT.

This chain links TRBV24-1 with TRBJ2-1, with 11 bases fitting TRBD2. The germline V gene encodes CDR1 KGHDR and CDR2 SFDVKD. The CDR3 consists of 17 residues. Trimming cost V 3 bases and J 8 bases; bases outside gene matches: 11. CDR3 in amino acids: CATSDPETSGILDEQFF. CDR3 nucleotides: TGTGCCACCAGTGATCCAGAGACTAGCGGGATTTTGGATGAGCAGTTCTTC.

This chain connects TRBV7-2 to TRBJ2-2; the match to TRBD2 covers 11 bases. Germline V gene lookup returns CDR1 SGHTA and CDR2 FQGNSA. The V segment lost 5 bases and the J segment 6 bases; nucleotides outside the gene matches: 5. This CDR3 comprises 15 residues. The CDR3 DNA is TGTGCCAGCAGCGTCGTGGGACTAGCGGCCGGGGAGCTGTTTTTT. It is translated as CASSVVGLAAGELFF.

The V call is TRBV19, the J call TRBJ2-7; 15 bases are a match to TRBD2. The CDR3 has 16 residues. Germline CDR1 and CDR2: LNHDA and SQIVND (reference sequence). Trimming removed 6 bases from V and 3 bases from J; junction bases left unmatched: 6. The CDR3 DNA is TGTGCCAGTAGCACCGGACTAGCGGGGGGGGGCTACGAGCAGTACTTC. Translation: CASSTGLAGGGYEQYF. Looking up the rest from reference TRBV19 and TRBJ2-7 gives the full variable domain: DGGITQSPKYLFRKEGQNVTLSCEQNLNHDAMYWYRQDPGQGLRLIYYSQIVNDFQKGDIAEGYSVSREKKESFPLTVTSAQKNPTAFYLCASSTGLAGGGYEQYFGPGTRLTVT.

The chain joins TRBV19 to TRBJ2-2, with D unresolved. The germline V gene has CDR1 LNHDA and CDR2 SQIVND (reference sequence). The ends were cut back, 4 bases at V and 2 bases at J, with 8 bases in the middle. The CDR3 is made up of 14 amino acids. The CDR3 nucleotides are TGTGCCAGTAGTACCTTAGATAACACCGGGGAGCTGTTTTTT. Protein: CASSTLDNTGELFF.

V is TRBV5-8 and J is TRBJ2-7, with D uncertain. V shed 8 bases and J shed 2 bases, with 14 bases lying between them. CDR3 length: 13 residues. CDR1 and CDR2 from the germline V gene are SGHTS and YDEGEE. CDR3 in DNA: TGTGCCAGTAAGCTTAGCACAACCTACGAGCAGTACTTC. As protein: CASKLSTTYEQYF.

This chain connects TRBV7-9 to TRBJ2-5, with TRBD2 matching 11 bases. V lost 5 bases to trimming and J lost 1 base; unmatched junction nucleotides: 6. The CDR3 sequence is 16 residues long. Per the germline V gene, CDR1 is SEHNR and CDR2 is FQNEAQ (reference sequence). The CDR3 region is CASSPSSGGLQETQYF. The CDR3 bases are TGTGCCAGCAGCCCCTCTAGCGGGGGGCTCCAAGAGACCCAGTACTTC.

The V call is TRBV25-1, the J call TRBJ1-4; D remains unclear. Germline V gives CDR1 MGHDK, CDR2 SYGVNS. The germline V and J ends were trimmed by 7 bases and 10 bases, with 19 bases remaining between them. This CDR3 contains 14 residues. Written as DNA, the CDR3 is TGTGCCAGCACCCCAAATTTAGCGGAAGGAAAACTGTTTTTT. Its protein product is CASTPNLAEGKLFF. Together with reference TRBV25-1 and TRBJ1-4, the CDR3 gives the full variable domain: EADIYQTPRYLVIGTGKKITLECSQTMGHDKMYWYQQDPGMELHLIHYSYGVNSTEKGDLSSESTVSRIRTEHFPLTLESARPSHTSQYLCASTPNLAEGKLFFGSGTQLSVL.

The V call is TRBV18, the J call TRBJ1-3, with 7 bases aligning to TRBD1. Germline CDR1 and CDR2: KGHSH and LQKENI. V gave up 0 bases and J gave up 0 bases; unmatched junction bases: 2. The CDR3 has 16 amino acids. CDR3 DNA: TGTGCCAGCTCACCACCGGACAGGTTCTCTGGAAACACCATATATTTT. It encodes CASSPPDRFSGNTIYF.

V and J are TRBV28 and TRBJ2-3; D tentatively fits TRBD1 or TRBD2 (5 bases each). Germline CDR1 is MDHEN and CDR2 is SYDVKM. V was clipped by 2 bases and J by 6 bases, with 12 bases between them. The CDR3 covers 14 residues. The CDR3 DNA follows: TGTGCCAGCAGTTTAGGGGACCGGTTGGATACGCAGTATTTT. Amino acids: CASSLGDRLDTQYF.

J is TRBJ1-5 and V is TRBV29-1; 11 positions match TRBD1. This CDR3 spans 12 amino acids. From germline, CDR1 is SQVTM and CDR2 ANQGSEA. The ends lost 6 bases at V and 9 bases at J; junction bases unmatched: 4. The CDR3 sequence: CSVAGTGGPQHF. In DNA form, the CDR3 reads TGCAGCGTCGCCGGGACAGGGGGGCCCCAGCATTTT. The variable domain in full, with the rest retrieved from reference TRBV29-1 and TRBJ1-5, is SAVISQKPSRDICQRGTSLTIQCQVDSQVTMMFWYRQQPGQSLTLIATANQGSEATYESGFVIDKFPISRPNLTFSTLTVSNMSPEDSSIYLCSVAGTGGPQHFGDGTRLSIL.

This chain connects TRBV6-2 or TRBV6-3 to TRBJ1-3; D might be TRBD1 (5 bases). The ends were cut back, 5 bases at V and 2 bases at J, with 10 bases in the middle. Germline lookup yields CDR1 MNHEY and CDR2 SVGEGT. The CDR3 totals 14 residues. The CDR3 protein is CASSDEGPGNTIYF. The DNA of the CDR3 is TGTGCCAGCAGTGACGAGGGACCTGGAAACACCATATATTTT.

A single count supports this clone. The V gene is TRBV6-5, the J gene TRBJ1-5, with D perhaps matching TRBD1 (5 bases). This CDR3 contains 14 residues. Germline lookup yields CDR1 MNHEY and CDR2 SVGAGI. V lost 0 bases, J lost 4 bases, and 7 bases lay in between. Here the CDR3 DNA reads TGTGCCAGCAGTTACTCAGCAGGGAATCAGCCCCAGCATTTT. It is translated as CASSYSAGNQPQHF.

The chain uses TRBV7-2 and TRBJ2-5, with 8 bases aligning to TRBD2. J lost 5 bases, V lost 5 bases, and 13 bases had no gene match. This CDR3 contains 16 residues. Looked up from germline, CDR1 is SGHTA and CDR2 is FQGNSA. The CDR3 protein is CASSVLTGTSSETQYF. The CDR3 nucleotides read TGTGCCAGCAGCGTCCTGACCGGGACTAGTAGTGAGACCCAGTACTTC.

This chain connects TRBV7-9 to TRBJ1-4; TRBD1 is a possible D gene (6 bases). The CDR3 runs 15 residues. Germline V gene sequence: CDR1 SEHNR, CDR2 FQNEAQ (reference sequence). Trimming shortened V by 5 bases and J by 7 bases, and 17 bases separated the two germline ends. The CDR3 loop is CASSTLTGGGEKLFF. In DNA, the CDR3 is TGTGCCAGCAGCACTTTGACAGGAGGAGGTGAAAAACTGTTTTTT.

This chain uses TRBV12-5 with TRBJ1-3; unclear D gene. This CDR3 is built from 16 residues. From germline, CDR1 is LGHNT and CDR2 FRNRAP. Trimming took 8 bases from V and 0 from J, leaving 17 bases between them. Here the CDR3 DNA reads TGTGCTAGTTCAGCAGGCAGACAAACCTCTGGAAACACCATATATTTT. As protein: CASSAGRQTSGNTIYF. The full variable domain, completed using reference TRBV12-5 and TRBJ1-3, is DARVTQTPRHKVTEMGQEVTMRCQPILGHNTVFWYRQTMMQGLELLAYFRNRAPLDDSGMPKDRFSAEMPDATLATLKIQPSEPRDSAVYFCASSAGRQTSGNTIYFGEGSWLTVV.